What follows is one T cell receptor beta chain and its context. The antigen is not known. In the PCR, 60 Vbeta and 13 Jbeta primers were used. This table comes from immunoSEQ multiplex PCR, and its TCRdb copy is limited to in-frame clones, with some not included. The table shows 30,000 to 35,000 clones, with less than 75% occurring only once. Germline CDR1 is MNHEY and CDR2 is SVGAGI. The V segment lost 2 bases and the J segment 8 bases; nucleotides outside the gene matches: 5. The CDR3 is 13 amino acids. These data are taken from a study of cytomegalovirus exposure and HLA in healthy donors. Study-level findings and limits: A later look showed TCR association rates differing by HLA locus, highest for DRB1 and lowest for HLA-C. A cluster of highly shared sequence variants was likely a sequencing artifact.

The receptor's source is a man in his forties or fifties in good health and CMV-seropositive. The chain carries TRBV6-5 and TRBJ1-1; 7 bases are a match to TRBD1. The sequencing sample was made of PBMCs. The CDR3 spells CASSYRGRKEAFF. The CDR3 DNA reads TGTGCCAGCAGTTACAGGGGGCGGAAGGAAGCTTTCTTT.